Following are 7 T cell receptor beta chains from one sample sequenced in a study of blood T cell repertoires in COVID-19. TCRdb keeps only in-frame clones here, not all; method: immunoSEQ multiplex PCR. The sample yields about 230,000 clones, more than 80% seen once. The sequencing sample was made of peripheral blood. The receptors derive from a man aged 30-40 years with COVID-19, enrolled during active disease.

V and J are TRBV6-5 and TRBJ2-1, with 7 bases that match TRBD2. The CDR3 is 16 amino acids. J gave up 6 bases and V 4 bases, and 12 bases lay outside the gene matches. The germline V gene has CDR1 MNHEY and CDR2 SVGAGI. In DNA, the CDR3 is TGTGCCAGCAGTTTTCCTTGGCGGGAGCTCGGCAATGAGCAGTTCTTC. As protein: CASSFPWRELGNEQFF.

The CDR3 nucleotides are TGTGCCAGTAGACCGACTAGCGGGGCGGCAGATACGCAGTATTTT. This sequence encodes CASRPTSGAADTQYF. The rearrangement links TRBV19 to TRBJ2-3; 11 bases are shared with TRBD2. From germline, CDR1 is LNHDA and CDR2 SQIVND (reference sequence). This CDR3 spans 15 amino acids. Losses at the gene ends were 6 bases for V and 4 bases for J; bases not matched to a gene: 6.

This rearrangement joins TRBV28 to TRBJ1-5, with TRBD1 identical over 10 bases. The length of the CDR3 is 17 residues. Germline trimming cut 6 bases from V and 2 bases from J; bases unmatched to any gene: 10. Germline CDR1 and CDR2: MDHEN and SYDVKM. The CDR3 here is CASRFMTGGRGNQPQHF. The CDR3, as DNA: TGTGCCAGCAGGTTCATGACAGGGGGCAGGGGCAATCAGCCCCAGCATTTT.

The chain combines TRBV7-2 with TRBJ1-3, with 7 bases fitting TRBD1. V dropped 6 bases and J dropped 4; count of bases not matched to a gene: 9. CDR1 is SGHTA, CDR2 FQGNSA, per germline. CDR3 length equals 15 residues. The CDR3 protein is CASSPREGAGNTIYF. The CDR3 DNA reads TGTGCCAGCAGTCCCCGGGAGGGGGCCGGAAACACCATATATTTT.

J is TRBJ2-1 and V is TRBV5-1; D might be TRBD1 (5 bases). The CDR3 extends over 14 amino acids. CDR1 and CDR2 (germline): SGHRS, YFSETQ. V lost 3 bases, J lost 7 bases, and 14 bases lay in between. CDR3 residues: CASSSMGLENEQFF. CDR3 nucleotide sequence: TGCGCCAGCAGCTCGATGGGGCTAGAGAATGAGCAGTTCTTC.

The chain couples TRBV10-3 to TRBJ1-2; D gene ambiguous. The CDR3 length is 13 residues. Trimming left V 6 bases short and J 4 bases short, with 12 bases between. Germline values: CDR1 ENHRY, CDR2 SYGVKD. The CDR3, as DNA: TGTGCCATCAGCGGGGAGCGGGGCTATGGCTACACCTTC. This encodes CAISGERGYGYTF.

This chain connects TRBV7-9 to TRBJ2-1, with TRBD2 as a possible D gene (7 bases). The V end was cut by 5 bases, the J end by 3 bases, with 17 bases between. In germline, CDR1 is SEHNR, CDR2 FQNEAQ (reference sequence). CDR3 length: 16 residues. The CDR3 DNA follows: TGTGCCAGCAGCCCCGTGGGGGGCGGGGGCTACAATGAGCAGTTCTTC. Amino acids: CASSPVGGGGYNEQFF.